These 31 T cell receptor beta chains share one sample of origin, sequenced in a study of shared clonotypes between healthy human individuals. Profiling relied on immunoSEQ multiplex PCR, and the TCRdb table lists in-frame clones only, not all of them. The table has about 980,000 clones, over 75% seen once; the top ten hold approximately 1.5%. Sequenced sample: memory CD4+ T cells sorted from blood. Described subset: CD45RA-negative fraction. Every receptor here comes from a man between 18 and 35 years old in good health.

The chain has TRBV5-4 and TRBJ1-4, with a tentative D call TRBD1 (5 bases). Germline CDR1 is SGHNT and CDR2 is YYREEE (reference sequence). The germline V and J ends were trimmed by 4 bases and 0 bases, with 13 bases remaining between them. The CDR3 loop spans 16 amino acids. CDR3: CASSGTPVATNEKLFF. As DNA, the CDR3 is TGTGCCAGCAGCGGGACTCCAGTTGCAACTAATGAAAAACTGTTTTTT.

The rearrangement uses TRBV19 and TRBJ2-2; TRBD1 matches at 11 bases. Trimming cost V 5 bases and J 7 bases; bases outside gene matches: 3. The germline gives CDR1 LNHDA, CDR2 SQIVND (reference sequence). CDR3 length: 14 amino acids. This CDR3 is CASSGDRGNGELFF. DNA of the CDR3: TGTGCCAGTAGTGGGGACAGGGGGAACGGGGAGCTGTTTTTT.

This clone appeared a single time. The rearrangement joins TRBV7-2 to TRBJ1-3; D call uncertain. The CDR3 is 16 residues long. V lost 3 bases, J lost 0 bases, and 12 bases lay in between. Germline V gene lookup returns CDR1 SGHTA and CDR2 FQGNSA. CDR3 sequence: CASSFSGLTSGNTIYF. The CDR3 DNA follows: TGTGCCAGCAGCTTTTCCGGACTGACCTCTGGAAACACCATATATTTT.

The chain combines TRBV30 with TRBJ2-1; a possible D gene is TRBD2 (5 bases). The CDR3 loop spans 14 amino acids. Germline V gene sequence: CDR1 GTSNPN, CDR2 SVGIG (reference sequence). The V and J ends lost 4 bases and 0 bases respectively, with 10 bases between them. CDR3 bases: TGTGCCTGGAATCCGGGGAGCTCCTACAATGAGCAGTTCTTC. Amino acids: CAWNPGSSYNEQFF.

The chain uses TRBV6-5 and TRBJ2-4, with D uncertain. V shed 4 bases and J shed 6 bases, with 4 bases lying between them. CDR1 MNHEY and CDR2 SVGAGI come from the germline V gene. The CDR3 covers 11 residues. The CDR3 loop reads CASSFGNIQYF. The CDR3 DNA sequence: TGTGCCAGCAGTTTTGGAAACATTCAGTACTTC.

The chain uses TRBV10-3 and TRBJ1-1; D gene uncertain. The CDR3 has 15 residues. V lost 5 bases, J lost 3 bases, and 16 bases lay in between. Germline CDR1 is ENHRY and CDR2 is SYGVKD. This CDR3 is CAISNSPGWDTEAFF. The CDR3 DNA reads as TGTGCCATCAGTAATTCCCCCGGGTGGGACACTGAAGCTTTCTTT.

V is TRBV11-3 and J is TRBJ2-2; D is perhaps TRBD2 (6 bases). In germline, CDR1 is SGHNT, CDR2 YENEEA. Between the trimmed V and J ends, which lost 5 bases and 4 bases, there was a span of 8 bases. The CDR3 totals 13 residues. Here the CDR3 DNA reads TGTGCCAGCAGCCCAGCGGGCACCGGGGAGCTGTTTTTT. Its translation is CASSPAGTGELFF.

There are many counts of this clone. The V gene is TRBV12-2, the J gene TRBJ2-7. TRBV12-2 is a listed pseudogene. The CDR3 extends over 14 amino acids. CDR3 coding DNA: TGTGCAAGTCGCTTCCGTGGGTACTCCTACGAGCAGTACTTC. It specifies CASRFRGYSYEQYF.

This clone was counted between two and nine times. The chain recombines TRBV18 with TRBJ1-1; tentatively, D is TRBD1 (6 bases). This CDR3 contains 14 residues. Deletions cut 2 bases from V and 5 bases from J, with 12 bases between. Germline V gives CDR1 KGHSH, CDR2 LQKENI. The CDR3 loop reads CASSPSSGETEAFF. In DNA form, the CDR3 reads TGTGCCAGCTCACCATCATCAGGGGAGACTGAAGCTTTCTTT.

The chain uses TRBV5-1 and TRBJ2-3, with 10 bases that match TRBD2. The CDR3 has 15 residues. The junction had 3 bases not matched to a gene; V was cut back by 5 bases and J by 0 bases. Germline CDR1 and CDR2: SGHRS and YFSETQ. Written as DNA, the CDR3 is TGCGCCAGCAGACGGACTAGCGGCAGCACAGATACGCAGTATTTT. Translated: CASRRTSGSTDTQYF.

The CDR3 loop is CASSPGQGNESPLHF. The CDR3 DNA is TGTGCCAGCTCACCAGGACAGGGGAATGAGTCACCCCTCCACTTT. V and J are TRBV18 and TRBJ1-6; TRBD1 matches at 9 bases. The CDR3 totals 15 residues. J was trimmed by 10 bases and V by 2 bases; bases with no gene match: 6. Germline loops: CDR1 KGHSH, CDR2 LQKENI.

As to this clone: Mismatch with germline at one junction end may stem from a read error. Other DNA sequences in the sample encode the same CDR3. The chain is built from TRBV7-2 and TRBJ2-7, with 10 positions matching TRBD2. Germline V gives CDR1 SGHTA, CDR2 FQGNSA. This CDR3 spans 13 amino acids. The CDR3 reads CASSLAGDYEQYF. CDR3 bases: TGTGCCAGCAGCCTAGCGGGAGACTACGAGCAGTACTTC.

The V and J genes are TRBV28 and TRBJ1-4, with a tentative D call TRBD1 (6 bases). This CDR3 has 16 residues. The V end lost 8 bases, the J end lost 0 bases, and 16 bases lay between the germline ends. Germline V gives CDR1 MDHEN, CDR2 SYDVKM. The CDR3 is CASEGGRGTTNEKLFF. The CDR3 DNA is TGTGCCAGCGAGGGGGGCAGGGGCACAACTAATGAAAAACTGTTTTTT.

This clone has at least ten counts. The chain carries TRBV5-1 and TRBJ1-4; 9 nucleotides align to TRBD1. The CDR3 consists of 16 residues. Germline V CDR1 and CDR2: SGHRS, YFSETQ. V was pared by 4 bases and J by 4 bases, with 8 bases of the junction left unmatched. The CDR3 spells CASSARTGEDNEKLFF. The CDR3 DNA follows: TGCGCCAGCAGCGCCCGGACAGGGGAAGATAATGAAAAACTGTTTTTT.

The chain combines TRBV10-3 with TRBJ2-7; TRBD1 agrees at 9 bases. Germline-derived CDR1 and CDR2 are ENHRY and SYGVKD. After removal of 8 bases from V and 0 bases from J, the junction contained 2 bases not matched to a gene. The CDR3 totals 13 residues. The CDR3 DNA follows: TGTGCCATCGGACAGGGGAGCTCCTACGAGCAGTACTTC. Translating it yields CAIGQGSSYEQYF.

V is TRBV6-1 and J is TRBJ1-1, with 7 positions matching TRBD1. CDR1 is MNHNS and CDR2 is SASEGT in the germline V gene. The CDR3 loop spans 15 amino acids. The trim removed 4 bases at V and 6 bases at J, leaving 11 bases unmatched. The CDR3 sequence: CASSVGGAGMAEAFF. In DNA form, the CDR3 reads TGTGCCAGCAGTGTAGGGGGCGCTGGTATGGCTGAAGCTTTCTTT.

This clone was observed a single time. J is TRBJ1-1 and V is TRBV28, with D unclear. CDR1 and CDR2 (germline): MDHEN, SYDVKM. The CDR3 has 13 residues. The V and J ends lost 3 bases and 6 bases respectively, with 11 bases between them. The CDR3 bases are TGTGCCAGCAGTTTGTCCGGGGTTGCTGAAGCTTTCTTT. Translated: CASSLSGVAEAFF.

CDR3 DNA sequence: TGTGCCAGCTCACCTCGGACAGGGTATGATTCACCCCTCCACTTT. Translating it yields CASSPRTGYDSPLHF. The chain links TRBV18 to TRBJ1-6; TRBD1 agrees at 8 bases. Trimming at V came to 3 bases and at J to 8 bases, leaving 6 bases not matched to a gene. The germline V gene has CDR1 KGHSH and CDR2 LQKENI. CDR3 size: 15 residues.

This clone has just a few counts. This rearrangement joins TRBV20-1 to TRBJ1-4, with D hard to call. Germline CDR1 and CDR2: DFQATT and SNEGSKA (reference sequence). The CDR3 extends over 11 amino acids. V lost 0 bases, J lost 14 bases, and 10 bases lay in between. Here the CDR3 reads CSAREGFGLFF. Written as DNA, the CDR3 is TGCAGTGCTAGAGAGGGCTTCGGCCTGTTTTTT.

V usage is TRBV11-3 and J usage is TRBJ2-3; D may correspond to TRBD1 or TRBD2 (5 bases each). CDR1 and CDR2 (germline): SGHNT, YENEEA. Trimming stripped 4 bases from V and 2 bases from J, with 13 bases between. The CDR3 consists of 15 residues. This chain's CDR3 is CASSSDGAYTDTQYF. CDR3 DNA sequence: TGTGCCAGCAGCTCAGACGGGGCCTACACAGATACGCAGTATTTT.

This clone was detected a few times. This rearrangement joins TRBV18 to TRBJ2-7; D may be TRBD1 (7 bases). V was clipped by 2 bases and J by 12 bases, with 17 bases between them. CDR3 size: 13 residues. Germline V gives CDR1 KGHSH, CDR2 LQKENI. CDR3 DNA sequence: TGTGCCAGCTCACCAGGGCAGGGGGGTCTAAGGTACTTC. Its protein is CASSPGQGGLRYF.

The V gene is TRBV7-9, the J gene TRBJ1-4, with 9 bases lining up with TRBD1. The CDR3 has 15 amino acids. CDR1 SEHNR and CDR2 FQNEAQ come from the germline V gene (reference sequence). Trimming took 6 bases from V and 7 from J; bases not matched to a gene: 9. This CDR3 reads CASSPGQGEFEKLFF. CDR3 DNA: TGTGCCAGCAGTCCGGGACAGGGCGAGTTTGAAAAACTGTTTTTT.

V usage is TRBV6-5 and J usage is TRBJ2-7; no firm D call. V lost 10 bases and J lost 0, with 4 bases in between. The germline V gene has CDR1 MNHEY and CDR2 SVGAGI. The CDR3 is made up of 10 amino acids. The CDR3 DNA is TGTGCCACCAACTCCTACGAGCAGTACTTC. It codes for CATNSYEQYF.

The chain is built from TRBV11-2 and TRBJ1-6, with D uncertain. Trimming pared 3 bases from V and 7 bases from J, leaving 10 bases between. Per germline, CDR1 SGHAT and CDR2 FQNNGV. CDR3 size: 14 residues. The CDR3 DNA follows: TGTGCCAGCAGCTTCGGCGCGGGGAATTCACCCCTCCACTTT. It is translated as CASSFGAGNSPLHF.

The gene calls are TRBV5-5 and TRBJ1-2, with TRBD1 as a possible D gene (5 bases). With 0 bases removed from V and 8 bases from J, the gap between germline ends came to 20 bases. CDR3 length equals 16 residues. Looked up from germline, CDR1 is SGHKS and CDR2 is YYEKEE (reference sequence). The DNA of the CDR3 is TGTGCCAGCAGCTTGGCCGTAGACAGACTTTTCGGGGGCTACACCTTC. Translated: CASSLAVDRLFGGYTF.

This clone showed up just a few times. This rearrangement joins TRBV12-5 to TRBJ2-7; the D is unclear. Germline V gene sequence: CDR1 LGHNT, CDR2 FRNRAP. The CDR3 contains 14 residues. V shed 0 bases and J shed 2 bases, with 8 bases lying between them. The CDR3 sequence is CASGLVYPPYEQYF. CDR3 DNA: TGTGCTAGTGGTTTGGTCTACCCACCCTACGAGCAGTACTTC. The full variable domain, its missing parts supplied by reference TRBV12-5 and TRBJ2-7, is DARVTQTPRHKVTEMGQEVTMRCQPILGHNTVFWYRQTMMQGLELLAYFRNRAPLDDSGMPKDRFSAEMPDATLATLKIQPSEPRDSAVYFCASGLVYPPYEQYFGPGTRLTVT.

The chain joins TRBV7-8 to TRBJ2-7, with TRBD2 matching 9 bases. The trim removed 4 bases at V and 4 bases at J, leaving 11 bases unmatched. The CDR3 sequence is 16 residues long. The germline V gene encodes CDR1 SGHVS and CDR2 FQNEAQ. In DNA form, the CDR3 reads TGTGCCAGCAGCTCGAGGGGACTAGCAGATACTTACGAGCAGTACTTC. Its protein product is CASSSRGLADTYEQYF.

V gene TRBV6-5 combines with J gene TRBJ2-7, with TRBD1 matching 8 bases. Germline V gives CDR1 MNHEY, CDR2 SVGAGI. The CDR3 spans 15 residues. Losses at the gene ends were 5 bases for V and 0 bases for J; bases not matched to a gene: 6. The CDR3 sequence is CASSRGTGASYEQYF. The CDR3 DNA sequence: TGTGCCAGCAGTCGGGGGACAGGTGCCTCCTACGAGCAGTACTTC.

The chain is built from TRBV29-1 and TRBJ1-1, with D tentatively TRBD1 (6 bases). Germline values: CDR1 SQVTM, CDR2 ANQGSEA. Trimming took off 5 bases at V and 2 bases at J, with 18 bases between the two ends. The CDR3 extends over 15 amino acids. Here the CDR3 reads CSVFGQGGLNTEAFF. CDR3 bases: TGCAGCGTTTTCGGTCAAGGGGGGCTAAACACTGAAGCTTTCTTT.

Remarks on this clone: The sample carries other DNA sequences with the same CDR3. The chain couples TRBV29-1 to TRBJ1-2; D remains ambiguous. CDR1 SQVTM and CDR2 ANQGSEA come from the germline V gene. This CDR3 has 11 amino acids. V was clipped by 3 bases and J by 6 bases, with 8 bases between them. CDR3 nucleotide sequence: TGCAGCGTTGATAAAGGGAATGGCTACACCTTC. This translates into CSVDKGNGYTF. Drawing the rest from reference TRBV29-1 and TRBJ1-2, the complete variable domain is SAVISQKPSRDICQRGTSLTIQCQVDSQVTMMFWYRQQPGQSLTLIATANQGSEATYESGFVIDKFPISRPNLTFSTLTVSNMSPEDSSIYLCSVDKGNGYTFGSGTRLTVV.

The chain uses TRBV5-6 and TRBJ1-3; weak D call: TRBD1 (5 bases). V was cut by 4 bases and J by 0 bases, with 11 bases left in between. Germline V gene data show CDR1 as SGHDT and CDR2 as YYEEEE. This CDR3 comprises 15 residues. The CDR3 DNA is TGTGCCAGCAGCCGCCGCGGGGGCTCTGGAAACACCATATATTTT. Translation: CASSRRGGSGNTIYF.